The 28 T cell receptor beta chains below were found in one sample sequenced in a study of shared clonotypes between healthy human individuals. Terminally differentiated effector memory CD45RA+ cells were left out of the naive CD8 fraction, which was CD45RO-negative and positively selected for CCR7. The data were produced by immunoSEQ multiplex PCR, yet TCRdb's version contains in-frame clones alone and is incomplete. Among hundreds of thousands of clones listed, approximately 95% were seen once. Sequencing used naive CD8+ T cells sorted from blood. These receptors were taken from a woman in her 30s in good health.

This sequence joins TRBV7-9 and TRBJ2-7, with TRBD2 matching over 9 bases. Germline trimming cut 0 bases from V and 5 bases from J; bases unmatched to any gene: 5. The CDR3 extends over 15 amino acids. Germline V gives CDR1 SEHNR, CDR2 FQNEAQ (reference sequence). The DNA of the CDR3 is TGTGCCAGCAGCTTAGCGTCCGTAGCGGGGGACGAGCAGTACTTC. It translates to CASSLASVAGDEQYF.

In nucleotides, the CDR3 is TGTGCCAGCAGCTGGGGACACCCTCGCAATCAGCCCCAGCATTTT. Protein: CASSWGHPRNQPQHF. The V gene is TRBV7-6, the J gene TRBJ1-5; D might be TRBD1 (6 bases). V was clipped by 4 bases and J by 2 bases, with 12 bases between them. Germline V gene sequence: CDR1 SGHVS, CDR2 FNYEAQ. The CDR3 totals 15 residues.

The chain employs TRBV14 and TRBJ2-5; D unclear. The DNA matches TRBJ2-7 better at its end, which makes the J call doubtful. The CDR3 length is 15 residues. Germline CDR1 SGHDN, CDR2 FVKESK. As DNA, the CDR3 is TGTGCCAGCAGCCAAGAGGACGAGAGCTCCTACGAGCAGTACTTC. It codes for CASSQEDESSYEQYF.

CDR3 nucleotide sequence: TGCGCCAGCAGTGAGACGCAGAACACTGAAGCTTTCTTT. Its translation is CASSETQNTEAFF. The rearrangement uses TRBV10-1 and TRBJ1-1; no clear D. This CDR3 is 13 amino acids long. Deletions cut 2 bases from V and 1 base from J, with 5 bases between. CDR1 and CDR2 (germline): WNHNN, SYGVQD (reference sequence).

Points on this clone: The sample contains more than one DNA sequence encoding this CDR3. The chain joins TRBV11-2 to TRBJ2-7; D is ambiguous. The CDR3 spans 10 residues. Germline V gene lookup returns CDR1 SGHAT and CDR2 FQNNGV. V shed 5 bases and J shed 3 bases, with 2 bases lying between them. The DNA of the CDR3 is TGTGCCAGCAGCGGCTACGAGCAGTACTTC. Translating it yields CASSGYEQYF.

This chain uses TRBV19 with TRBJ2-1, with no clear D. Trimming shortened V by 6 bases and J by 2 bases, and 8 bases separated the two germline ends. The CDR3 length is 13 residues. The germline CDR1 and CDR2 sequences are LNHDA and SQIVND (reference sequence). CDR3 sequence: CASSPGPYNEQFF. The CDR3 DNA reads as TGTGCCAGTAGCCCAGGACCCTACAATGAGCAGTTCTTC.

The genes are TRBV27 and TRBJ2-7, with TRBD2 identical over 14 bases. J lost 6 bases, V lost 6 bases, and 10 bases had no gene match. The CDR3 has 16 amino acids. Germline V gene data show CDR1 as MNHEY and CDR2 as SMNVEV (reference sequence). In nucleotides, the CDR3 is TGTGCCAGCAGCCCGACCGGGACTAGCGGGAGTGGCGAGCAGTACTTC. As protein: CASSPTGTSGSGEQYF.

The V call is TRBV10-3, the J call TRBJ2-7, with 7 bases that match TRBD1. Trimming removed 4 bases from V and 12 bases from J; junction bases left unmatched: 6. The CDR3 contains 11 residues. Germline CDR1 and CDR2: ENHRY and SYGVKD. CDR3 sequence reads: CAISGDRFGYF. The CDR3 nucleotides are TGTGCCATCAGTGGGGACAGATTTGGGTACTTC.

The V call is TRBV28, the J call TRBJ2-1, with 8 nucleotides matching TRBD2. The junction had 9 bases not matched to a gene; V was cut back by 5 bases and J by 3 bases. CDR1 and CDR2 (germline): MDHEN, SYDVKM. The CDR3 spans 16 residues. The DNA for the CDR3 is TGTGCCAGCAGTCCTCGGGGTAGCGGGATCTACAATGAGCAGTTCTTC. Protein: CASSPRGSGIYNEQFF. Full variable domain (rest looked up from reference TRBV28 and TRBJ2-1): DVKVTQSSRYLVKRTGEKVFLECVQDMDHENMFWYRQDPGLGLRLIYFSYDVKMKEKGDIPEGYSVSREKKERFSLILESASTNQTSMYLCASSPRGSGIYNEQFFGPGTRLTVL.

About this clone: This specimen includes other DNA sequences encoding the same CDR3. The DNA for the CDR3 is TGTGCCAGCAGTACTGGAGGGAGCACAGATACGCAGTATTTT. This sequence encodes CASSTGGSTDTQYF. The chain links TRBV27 to TRBJ2-3; TRBD2 might be the D (6 bases). The CDR3 length is 14 residues. V lost 5 bases and J 0 bases, leaving 9 bases between the germline ends. Germline CDR1 and CDR2: MNHEY and SMNVEV (reference sequence).

The rearrangement uses TRBV27 and TRBJ2-1, with unresolved D. CDR1 MNHEY and CDR2 SMNVEV come from the germline V gene (reference sequence). V lost 4 bases to trimming and J lost 6 bases, with 13 bases between them. The CDR3 totals 14 residues. The CDR3 region has the DNA TGTGCCAGCAGTTCCACGTCTTGGGGCAATGAGCAGTTCTTC. This encodes CASSSTSWGNEQFF.

J is TRBJ1-1 and V is TRBV28; 7 bases are shared with TRBD1. The junction had 7 bases not matched to a gene; V was cut back by 6 bases and J by 3 bases. The CDR3 extends over 14 amino acids. Germline CDR1 MDHEN, CDR2 SYDVKM. In nucleotides, the CDR3 is TGTGCCAGCAGGTCAACAGGGGAGGACACTGAAGCTTTCTTT. It is translated as CASRSTGEDTEAFF.

The genes are TRBV7-2 and TRBJ1-4; D unresolved. CDR1 and CDR2 (germline): SGHTA, FQGNSA. The CDR3 has 13 amino acids. Trimming removed 5 bases at V and 8 bases at J, with 12 bases between. The CDR3 spells CASSAGLSEKLFF. The CDR3 region has the DNA TGTGCCAGCAGCGCCGGACTTTCCGAAAAACTGTTTTTT.

The rearrangement links TRBV7-9 to TRBJ2-7; D is unclear. Trimming shortened V by 2 bases and J by 5 bases, and 7 bases separated the two germline ends. The CDR3 has 12 residues. Germline V CDR1 and CDR2: SEHNR, FQNEAQ (reference sequence). The chain's CDR3 is CASSLKGNEQYF. Written as DNA, the CDR3 is TGTGCCAGCAGCTTAAAAGGAAACGAGCAGTACTTC.

In its sample, this clone was seen a few times. V usage is TRBV9 and J usage is TRBJ1-5; D is unclear. Germline-derived CDR1 and CDR2 are SGDLS and YYNGEE. The germline V and J ends were trimmed by 10 bases and 6 bases, with 11 bases remaining between them. The CDR3 consists of 11 residues. CDR3 in DNA: TGTGCCCCCAGTCCGGGTCAGCCCCAGCATTTT. Protein sequence: CAPSPGQPQHF.

The V gene is TRBV28, the J gene TRBJ2-2; D gene unclear. Germline CDR1 is MDHEN and CDR2 is SYDVKM. Trimming pared 6 bases from V and 1 base from J, leaving 6 bases between. The CDR3 sequence is 13 residues long. The CDR3 spells CASSIRNTGELFF. In nucleotides, the CDR3 is TGTGCCAGCAGCATCAGGAACACCGGGGAGCTGTTTTTT.

The J gene is TRBJ2-7, the V gene TRBV7-2; a possible D gene is TRBD1 (5 bases). V gave up 5 bases and J gave up 7 bases, with 12 bases separating them. Germline-derived CDR1 and CDR2 are SGHTA and FQGNSA. This CDR3 comprises 12 residues. DNA of the CDR3: TGTGCCAGCAGCCCAGGACACCGGGAGCAGTACTTC. Amino acids: CASSPGHREQYF.

This clone appeared a single time. The V and J genes are TRBV2 and TRBJ2-5, with 7 bases aligning to TRBD1. The ends lost 3 bases at V and 0 bases at J; junction bases unmatched: 4. CDR1 is SNHLY, CDR2 FYNNEI, per germline. The CDR3 extends over 15 amino acids. CDR3 bases: TGTGCCAGCAGTGAGACAGGGCGGAACCAAGAGACCCAGTACTTC. It codes for CASSETGRNQETQYF. The full variable domain, with the rest looked up from reference TRBV2 and TRBJ2-5, is EPEVTQTPSHQVTQMGQEVILRCVPISNHLYFYWYRQILGQKVEFLVSFYNNEISEKSEIFDDQFSVERPDGSNFTLKIRSTKLEDSAMYFCASSETGRNQETQYFGPGTRLLVL.

The V call is TRBV27, the J call TRBJ1-5; D unresolved. V was clipped by 2 bases and J by 3 bases, with 11 bases between them. The CDR3 contains 15 residues. Per the germline V gene, CDR1 is MNHEY and CDR2 is SMNVEV (reference sequence). For the CDR3, the DNA is TGTGCCAGCAGTTTAACGGGTGGGAACAATCAGCCCCAGCATTTT. Translated, it gives CASSLTGGNNQPQHF.

V is TRBV7-9 and J is TRBJ2-5; TRBD1 matches 9 bases. The end of the DNA is better explained by TRBJ2-7, so the J call may be wrong. The CDR3 sequence is 15 residues long. Germline V gene sequence: CDR1 SEHNR, CDR2 FQNEAQ (reference sequence). CDR3 sequence reads: CASSLRVQGAYEQYF. The CDR3 bases are TGTGCCAGCAGCTTACGGGTACAGGGGGCTTACGAGCAGTACTTC.

The chain carries TRBV7-2 and TRBJ2-5, with TRBD2 identical over 11 bases. TRBJ2-7 explains the end of the DNA better; the J call may be wrong. Germline lookup yields CDR1 SGHTA and CDR2 FQGNSA. CDR3 length equals 15 residues. The CDR3 loop reads CASSKGLAEYYEQYF. The CDR3 DNA follows: TGTGCCAGCAGCAAGGGACTAGCGGAATACTACGAGCAGTACTTC.

The chain is built from TRBV28 and TRBJ1-2; 8 nucleotides match TRBD1. CDR1 MDHEN and CDR2 SYDVKM come from the germline V gene. V lost 5 bases, J lost 9 bases, and 5 bases stayed unmatched. The CDR3 is 12 amino acids. The CDR3 DNA is TGTGCCAGCAGTGACAGGGGAAATAGCTACACCTTC. Translation gives CASSDRGNSYTF.

The chain couples TRBV7-9 to TRBJ2-7; D gene ambiguous. The V gene lost 5 bases and the J gene lost 2 bases, with 7 bases spanning the gap. The CDR3 covers 12 residues. From germline, CDR1 is SEHNR and CDR2 FQNEAQ (reference sequence). CDR3 DNA sequence: TGTGCCAGCAGCACAAAAACCTACGAGCAGTACTTC. It translates to CASSTKTYEQYF.

The rearrangement uses TRBV11-2 and TRBJ2-3; 11 bases align to TRBD1. This CDR3 has 17 residues. CDR1 is SGHAT and CDR2 is FQNNGV in the germline V gene. V dropped 5 bases and J dropped 1; count of bases not matched to a gene: 8. The CDR3 spells CASSRGTGGEGTDTQYF. The CDR3 nucleotides read TGTGCCAGCAGCCGCGGGACAGGGGGAGAGGGCACAGATACGCAGTATTTT.

The chain uses TRBV5-4 and TRBJ2-1, with 13 bases fitting TRBD2. Per the germline V gene, CDR1 is SGHNT and CDR2 is YYREEE (reference sequence). This CDR3 is 15 amino acids long. Losses at the gene ends were 4 bases for V and 5 bases for J; bases not matched to a gene: 3. The CDR3 bases are TGTGCCAGCAGCCAACTAGCGGGAGGGAACAATGAGCAGTTCTTC. Translated: CASSQLAGGNNEQFF.

As concerns this clone: This sample includes further DNA sequences coding for the same CDR3. In DNA form, the CDR3 reads TGCGCCAGCAGCTTGGCAGGGGGCAATGAGCAGTTCTTC. This translates into CASSLAGGNEQFF. V is TRBV5-1 and J is TRBJ2-1; 7 bases are shared with TRBD1. This CDR3 spans 13 amino acids. Trimming cost V 0 bases and J 6 bases; bases outside gene matches: 0. The germline gives CDR1 SGHRS, CDR2 YFSETQ.

This chain joins TRBV29-1 and TRBJ2-6, with D perhaps assigned TRBD1 or TRBD2 (6 bases each). Germline CDR1 reads SQVTM; CDR2 reads ANQGSEA. This CDR3 spans 18 amino acids. Trimming removed 6 bases at V and 0 bases at J, with 21 bases between. CDR3 sequence (DNA): TGCAGCGTCGGAGGGGACACTCAGCCCAGCTCTGGGGCCAACGTCCTGACTTTC. Its protein product is CSVGGDTQPSSGANVLTF.

CDR3 protein: CASSLGTPEVNEQFF. The CDR3 region has the DNA TGCGCCAGCAGCTTGGGGACCCCGGAGGTGAATGAGCAGTTCTTC. V is TRBV5-1 and J is TRBJ2-1; D is possibly TRBD2 (5 bases). The CDR3 totals 15 residues. Trimming pared 0 bases from V and 7 bases from J, leaving 14 bases between. From germline, CDR1 is SGHRS and CDR2 YFSETQ.